Included here is one T cell receptor (beta chain) sequence, with context. The germline V and J ends were trimmed by 4 bases and 3 bases, with 12 bases remaining between them. There are 14 residues in the CDR3. Germline V gene lookup returns CDR1 MGHRA and CDR2 YSYEKL. This record belongs to a study of blood T cell repertoires in COVID-19. Turning to the study itself: Researchers got acute and convalescent COVID-19 samples from the United States, Italy and Spain. PBMCs, B-cell-depleted T cells, or T cells were the source of the cDNA or gDNA that made up the material.

How the authors handled the data: For nucleated cells, counts were estimated from reference gene primer amplification. Here immunoSEQ multiplex PCR was the method, and the copy in TCRdb shows in-frame clones only, minus some. For V, J and clone size, that table is used; D and trimming come from the DNA. The table records a few hundred thousand clones, about nine tenths of them present only once. The sequenced sample consisted of peripheral blood. This sequence was found in a man in his forties or fifties with acute or convalescent COVID-19. The chain links TRBV4-1 to TRBJ1-1, with D perhaps matching TRBD1 (6 bases). DNA of the CDR3: TGCGCCAGCAGCCCCCGACAGGATCACACTGAAGCTTTCTTT. Encoded protein: CASSPRQDHTEAFF.